These 29 T cell receptor beta chains were sequenced from one sample in a study of blood T cell repertoires in COVID-19 (dated by TCRdb to between 2020 and 2021). Library generation was performed with the immunoSEQ multiplex PCR assay. Drawn from immuneACCESS, this table holds only the in-frame rearrangements with V and J called that TCRdb kept. Clones are partly lost; checked studies trace under half to an unresolved V gene and leave the rest unexplained. Here the sample has around 250,000 clones; about four fifths occur a single time. The ten largest make up about 5.7% of the sample. The material sequenced was peripheral blood. These receptors were collected from a man older than 75 with acute or convalescent COVID-19.

This chain uses TRBV5-6 with TRBJ2-7; 7 nucleotides align to TRBD1. The germline CDR1 and CDR2 sequences are SGHDT and YYEEEE. Trimming removed 4 bases from V and 3 bases from J; junction bases left unmatched: 7. The CDR3 is made up of 14 amino acids. The CDR3 DNA reads as TGTGCCAGCAGCAACCGACAGGGTTTCTACGAGCAGTACTTC. Its protein product is CASSNRQGFYEQYF.

The V call is TRBV19, the J call TRBJ2-7, with D maybe TRBD2 (6 bases). Germline lookup yields CDR1 LNHDA and CDR2 SQIVND (reference sequence). The CDR3 sequence is 13 residues long. V was shortened by 6 bases and J by 7 bases, with 16 bases between the two germline ends. DNA of the CDR3: TGTGCCAGTAGCCCGGGACTCTCAGGGGAGCAGTACTTC. Its translation: CASSPGLSGEQYF.

This clone was seen once. The chain has TRBV24-1 and TRBJ2-3, with 14 nucleotides matching TRBD2. J gave up 3 bases and V 3 bases, and 13 bases lay outside the gene matches. This CDR3 contains 20 residues. The germline V gene encodes CDR1 KGHDR and CDR2 SFDVKD. CDR3 sequence: CATSDPTSGRDGLRTDTQYF. CDR3 DNA sequence: TGTGCCACCAGTGATCCGACTAGCGGGAGGGATGGTTTAAGGACAGATACGCAGTATTTT.

A single count supports this clone. The chain couples TRBV5-1 to TRBJ2-2; the D is unclear. The CDR3 length is 18 residues. Trimming shortened V by 0 bases and J by 6 bases, and 21 bases separated the two germline ends. Germline values: CDR1 SGHRS, CDR2 YFSETQ. CDR3 DNA sequence: TGCGCCAGCAGCTTGGCCTTTGAGACTCACAAGAGGTCCGGGGAGCTGTTTTTT. Translation gives CASSLAFETHKRSGELFF.

The chain employs TRBV20-1 and TRBJ2-3; 8 bases match TRBD2. The CDR3 has 15 amino acids. Germline assignment: CDR1 DFQATT and CDR2 SNEGSKA (reference sequence). Germline trimming cut 3 bases from V and 2 bases from J; bases unmatched to any gene: 7. This CDR3 is CSASLIGRDTDTQYF. CDR3 coding DNA: TGCAGTGCTAGTCTTATCGGGAGGGACACAGATACGCAGTATTTT.

This clone has ten or more counts. The rearrangement uses TRBV4-1 and TRBJ2-4, with a tentative D call TRBD2 (5 bases). Between the trimmed V and J ends, which lost 0 bases and 0 bases, there was a span of 12 bases. The germline V gene has CDR1 MGHRA and CDR2 YSYEKL. This CDR3 spans 17 amino acids. For the CDR3, the DNA is TGCGCCAGCAGCCAAGAGTTGGCCCGGGGAGCCAAAAACATTCAGTACTTC. Translated: CASSQELARGAKNIQYF.

This sequence joins TRBV7-3 and TRBJ2-1, with 14 nucleotides matching TRBD2. The V segment lost 6 bases and the J segment 9 bases; nucleotides outside the gene matches: 7. The CDR3 extends over 15 amino acids. The germline gives CDR1 SGHTA, CDR2 FQGTGA. CDR3 in DNA: TGTGCCAGCAGATCGGGACTAGCGGGAGTGGGTGAGCAGTTCTTC. Protein sequence: CASRSGLAGVGEQFF.

The rearrangement joins TRBV9 to TRBJ1-6; 7 bases map to TRBD1. V shed 4 bases and J 10 bases; nucleotides not matched to a gene: 11. The CDR3 is 15 residues long. The V gene's germline CDR1 is SGDLS and CDR2 YYNGEE. The CDR3 bases are TGTGCCAGCAGCCCCCGACAGGGATTGGGATCACCCCTCCACTTT. Protein: CASSPRQGLGSPLHF.

The V and J genes are TRBV5-6 and TRBJ1-1, with a possible D match to TRBD1 (5 bases). CDR3 length: 15 amino acids. The germline CDR1 and CDR2 sequences are SGHDT and YYEEEE. Trimming cost V 4 bases and J 4 bases, with 17 bases left between them. DNA of the CDR3: TGTGCCAGCAGCCCGGATGGGGGAGGACGCACTGAAGCTTTCTTT. Translated: CASSPDGGGRTEAFF. Based on the CDR3 plus reference TRBV5-6 and TRBJ1-1, the full variable domain is DAGVTQSPTHLIKTRGQQVTLRCSPKSGHDTVSWYQQALGQGPQFIFQYYEEEERQRGNFPDRFSGHQFPNYSSELNVNALLLGDSALYLCASSPDGGGRTEAFFGQGTRLTVV.

The chain uses TRBV27 and TRBJ2-7; 12 nucleotides match TRBD2. Germline CDR1 is MNHEY and CDR2 is SMNVEV (reference sequence). After removal of 5 bases from V and 3 bases from J, the junction contained 5 bases not matched to a gene. This CDR3 contains 15 residues. The CDR3 region is CASSRTSGRFYEQYF. CDR3 sequence (DNA): TGTGCCAGCAGTAGAACTAGCGGGAGGTTCTACGAGCAGTACTTC.

This rearrangement joins TRBV29-1 to TRBJ1-5; TRBD1 might be the D (6 bases). V dropped 4 bases and J dropped 4 bases, with 17 bases sitting between them. The germline V gene has CDR1 SQVTM and CDR2 ANQGSEA. There are 15 residues in the CDR3. CDR3 residues: CSVGEGHTPNQPQHF. In nucleotides, the CDR3 is TGCAGCGTTGGGGAGGGACATACACCAAATCAGCCCCAGCATTTT.

CDR3 amino acids: CASSYSSGGRFSEQYF. The DNA for the CDR3 is TGTGCCAGCAGTTACTCATCAGGGGGGCGCTTCTCCGAGCAGTACTTC. The chain links TRBV6-5 to TRBJ2-7; D might be TRBD1 (7 bases). V shed 0 bases and J shed 6 bases, with 18 bases lying between them. The germline V gene encodes CDR1 MNHEY and CDR2 SVGAGI. This CDR3 comprises 16 residues.

The genes are TRBV6-5 and TRBJ1-1; D uncertain. Between the trimmed V and J ends, which lost 8 bases and 1 base, there was a span of 8 bases. This CDR3 region has 12 residues. Germline CDR1 MNHEY, CDR2 SVGAGI. The CDR3 protein is CASQEGNTEAFF. The CDR3, as DNA: TGTGCCAGCCAGGAGGGGAACACTGAAGCTTTCTTT.

The chain links TRBV24-1 to TRBJ2-3; the match to TRBD2 covers 8 bases. With 5 bases clipped from V and 4 bases from J, the junction kept 7 bases outside the gene matches. From germline, CDR1 is KGHDR and CDR2 SFDVKD. The CDR3 consists of 15 residues. CDR3 in DNA: TGTGCCACCAGTGGTTATACAGCGGGGGCAGATACGCAGTATTTT. Translating it yields CATSGYTAGADTQYF.

The gene calls are TRBV4-1 and TRBJ2-2; 8 bases fit TRBD1. V shed 1 base and J 1 base; nucleotides not matched to a gene: 2. Germline V CDR1 and CDR2: MGHRA, YSYEKL. The CDR3 contains 16 residues. The CDR3 region has the DNA TGCGCCAGCAGCCAAGCCGGACAGGGGAACACCGGGGAGCTGTTTTTT. Amino acid sequence: CASSQAGQGNTGELFF.

The V and J genes are TRBV28 and TRBJ1-2; D perhaps matches TRBD1 (6 bases). With 2 bases removed from V and 3 bases from J, the gap between germline ends came to 7 bases. The germline gives CDR1 MDHEN, CDR2 SYDVKM. This CDR3 is built from 13 residues. This CDR3 is CASSLKGDYGYTF. The CDR3, as DNA: TGTGCCAGCAGTTTAAAGGGGGACTATGGCTACACCTTC.

The chain combines TRBV6-2 or TRBV6-3 with TRBJ2-7; 10 bases line up with TRBD2. V was pared by 3 bases and J by 0 bases, with 5 bases of the junction left unmatched. The germline V gene has CDR1 MNHEY and CDR2 SVGEGT. The CDR3 consists of 16 residues. CDR3 sequence: CASSYPGLADSYEQYF. The CDR3 DNA is TGTGCCAGCAGTTATCCCGGACTAGCGGACTCCTACGAGCAGTACTTC.

This CDR3 is CASSPEQNTGELFF. For the CDR3, the DNA is TGCGCCAGCAGCCCCGAACAGAACACCGGGGAGCTGTTTTTT. V gene TRBV5-1 combines with J gene TRBJ2-2; D remains ambiguous. Germline loops: CDR1 SGHRS, CDR2 YFSETQ. This CDR3 spans 14 amino acids. The ends were cut back, 4 bases at V and 1 base at J, with 8 bases in the middle.

The chain is built from TRBV5-1 and TRBJ2-6; D may be TRBD2 (6 bases). Germline V CDR1 and CDR2: SGHRS, YFSETQ. The V gene lost 7 bases and the J gene lost 4 bases, with 15 bases spanning the gap. CDR3 length: 15 residues. The CDR3 loop is CASGLGDSGANVLTF. The CDR3 region has the DNA TGCGCCAGCGGCCTGGGGGACTCAGGGGCCAACGTCCTGACTTTC. Full variable domain (remainder filled in from reference TRBV5-1 and TRBJ2-6): KAGVTQTPRYLIKTRGQQVTLSCSPISGHRSVSWYQQTPGQGLQFLFEYFSETQRNKGNFPGRFSGRQFSNSRSEMNVSTLELGDSALYLCASGLGDSGANVLTFGAGSRLTVL.

There are many counts of this clone. The chain links TRBV11-2 to TRBJ1-2; D is unclear. In germline, CDR1 is SGHAT, CDR2 FQNNGV. This CDR3 has 15 amino acids. The V and J ends lost 1 base and 2 bases respectively, with 11 bases between them. CDR3 bases: TGTGCCAGCAGCTTAGTGGAGGAGTGGAACTATGGCTACACCTTC. It is translated as CASSLVEEWNYGYTF.

V usage is TRBV27 and J usage is TRBJ1-3; 9 bases agree with TRBD1. Trimming at V came to 5 bases and at J to 4 bases, leaving 12 bases not matched to a gene. Per the germline V gene, CDR1 is MNHEY and CDR2 is SMNVEV (reference sequence). The CDR3 extends over 17 amino acids. CDR3 coding DNA: TGTGCCAGCAGTCCTTCGGACAGGGGAAAAGGAGGAAACACCATATATTTT. As protein: CASSPSDRGKGGNTIYF.

J is TRBJ2-3 and V is TRBV19; 14 bases match TRBD2. V dropped 1 base and J dropped 8; count of bases not matched to a gene: 8. Germline CDR1 is LNHDA and CDR2 is SQIVND (reference sequence). The length of the CDR3 is 17 residues. The CDR3 region has the DNA TGTGCCAGTAGTATAGGTCGGACTAGCGGGGGGCCCGTTACGCAGTATTTT. It codes for CASSIGRTSGGPVTQYF.

The chain is built from TRBV27 and TRBJ1-5, with 8 bases fitting TRBD1. Trimming removed 7 bases from V and 3 bases from J; junction bases left unmatched: 5. CDR1 and CDR2 from the germline V gene are MNHEY and SMNVEV (reference sequence). The CDR3 is made up of 14 amino acids. The CDR3 loop is CASTSGGINQPQHF. CDR3 bases: TGTGCCAGCACTTCAGGGGGCATCAATCAGCCCCAGCATTTT.

DNA of the CDR3: TGCGCCAGCAGCCAAGTCGGGACAGGGGAAGAGACCCAGTACTTC. It specifies CASSQVGTGEETQYF. This sequence joins TRBV4-1 and TRBJ2-5, with 10 bases fitting TRBD1. The V segment lost 1 base and the J segment 3 bases; nucleotides outside the gene matches: 2. The CDR3 runs to 15 residues. Germline V gives CDR1 MGHRA, CDR2 YSYEKL.

The J gene is TRBJ2-5, the V gene TRBV29-1; 8 nucleotides agree with TRBD2. J lost 4 bases, V lost 0 bases, and 7 bases had no gene match. Germline V CDR1 and CDR2: SQVTM, ANQGSEA. This CDR3 region has 15 residues. The CDR3 region has the DNA TGCAGCGTTGAAGATCTGATCGCGGGAGGAGAGACCCAGTACTTC. It specifies CSVEDLIAGGETQYF.

The chain couples TRBV6-6 to TRBJ2-2; 7 positions match TRBD2. CDR1 is MNHNY, CDR2 SVGAGI, per germline (reference sequence). The CDR3 loop spans 13 amino acids. V lost 7 bases to trimming and J lost 6 bases; unmatched junction nucleotides: 5. The CDR3 region is CASTGGSPGELFF. As DNA, the CDR3 is TGTGCCAGCACCGGCGGGAGTCCCGGGGAGCTGTTTTTT.

V and J are TRBV9 and TRBJ2-2, with a possible D match to TRBD2 (6 bases). Trimming left V 2 bases short and J 0 bases short, with 8 bases between. This CDR3 spans 15 amino acids. Looked up from germline, CDR1 is SGDLS and CDR2 is YYNGEE. The CDR3 loop is CASSVSGSNTGELFF. The CDR3 nucleotides read TGTGCCAGCAGCGTCAGCGGGTCGAACACCGGGGAGCTGTTTTTT.

The rearrangement links TRBV6-5 to TRBJ2-3, with 14 bases lining up with TRBD2. CDR1 is MNHEY and CDR2 is SVGAGI in the germline V gene. V was pared by 11 bases and J by 3 bases, with 4 bases of the junction left unmatched. The CDR3 consists of 14 residues. This chain's CDR3 is CAGGTSGGTDTQYF. CDR3 DNA sequence: TGTGCCGGTGGGACTAGCGGGGGTACAGATACGCAGTATTTT.

In this sample, this clone turned up once. The chain recombines TRBV2 with TRBJ1-5; D is possibly TRBD1 (5 bases). Germline CDR1 and CDR2: SNHLY and FYNNEI. Trimming took 5 bases from V and 4 from J, leaving 12 bases between them. The CDR3 runs to 14 residues. The CDR3 coding sequence is TGTGCCAGCAGTAACAGGCAGACGAATCAGCCCCAGCATTTT. Residues: CASSNRQTNQPQHF.